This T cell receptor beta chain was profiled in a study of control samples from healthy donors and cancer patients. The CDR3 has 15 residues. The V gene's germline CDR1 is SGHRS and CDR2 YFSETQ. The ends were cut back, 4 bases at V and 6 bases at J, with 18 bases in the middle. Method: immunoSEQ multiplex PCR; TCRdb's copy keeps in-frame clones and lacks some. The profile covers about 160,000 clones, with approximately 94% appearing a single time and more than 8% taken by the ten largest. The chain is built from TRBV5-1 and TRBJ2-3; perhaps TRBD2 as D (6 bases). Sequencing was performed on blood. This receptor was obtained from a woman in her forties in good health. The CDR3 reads CASSAGTGSGDTQYF. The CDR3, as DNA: TGCGCCAGCAGCGCCGGGACTGGGAGTGGGGATACGCAGTATTTT. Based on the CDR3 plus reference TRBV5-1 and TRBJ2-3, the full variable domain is KAGVTQTPRYLIKTRGQQVTLSCSPISGHRSVSWYQQTPGQGLQFLFEYFSETQRNKGNFPGRFSGRQFSNSRSEMNVSTLELGDSALYLCASSAGTGSGDTQYFGPGTRLTVL.